This entry lists 29 T cell receptor beta chains sequenced from one sample in a study of cytomegalovirus exposure and HLA in healthy donors. A multiplex PCR was run with 60 Vbeta primers and 13 Jbeta primers. The table came from immunoSEQ multiplex PCR; TCRdb's copy has only in-frame clones and leaves some out. The top ten clones hold less than 3% of a sample with under 200,000 clones, about 71% of them seen once. Sample: PBMCs. These receptors all stem from a middle-aged woman in good health and CMV-seropositive.

The rearrangement joins TRBV9 to TRBJ2-4, with D uncertain. V was pared by 3 bases and J by 6 bases, with 7 bases between. The CDR3 runs 12 residues. CDR1 is SGDLS and CDR2 is YYNGEE in the germline V gene. The CDR3 protein is CASSGPVNIQYF. CDR3 bases: TGTGCCAGCAGCGGGCCCGTAAACATTCAGTACTTC. The variable domain in full, completed from reference TRBV9 and TRBJ2-4, reads DSGVTQTPKHLITATGQRVTLRCSPRSGDLSVYWYQQSLDQGLQFLIQYYNGEERAKGNILERFSAQQFPDLHSELNLSSLELGDSALYFCASSGPVNIQYFGAGTRLSVL.

V usage is TRBV21-1 and J usage is TRBJ1-5; TRBD1 is taken as the D call from the table, unchecked against the DNA. TRBV21-1 is shown as a pseudogene. The CDR3 contains 16 residues. The CDR3 region has the DNA TGTGCCAGCAGCAGAGGACAGGAGGGGGATGATCAGCCCCAGCATTTT. Translating gives CASSRGQEGDDQPQHF.

The CDR3 sequence is CASSLRLAGEETQYF. The CDR3 coding sequence is TGTGCCAGCAGCTTGCGACTAGCGGGAGAAGAGACCCAGTACTTC. This chain joins TRBV5-4 and TRBJ2-5; 12 bases fit TRBD2. With V trimmed by 1 base and J by 3 bases, 1 base remained unmatched. CDR3 length: 15 amino acids. Germline-derived CDR1 and CDR2 are SGHNT and YYREEE (reference sequence).

The J gene is TRBJ2-7, the V gene TRBV6-5; 7 bases are a match to TRBD1. Germline V gene sequence: CDR1 MNHEY, CDR2 SVGAGI. The V gene end was trimmed by 5 bases and the J gene end by 4 bases; junction bases not matched to a gene: 2. This CDR3 is built from 12 residues. CDR3 sequence reads: CASSVQGYEQYF. In DNA, the CDR3 is TGTGCCAGCAGTGTACAGGGGTACGAGCAGTACTTC.

This clone was seen only once. This sequence joins TRBV7-2 and TRBJ1-3, with 7 bases aligning to TRBD1. This CDR3 comprises 13 residues. The trim removed 3 bases at V and 7 bases at J, leaving 3 bases unmatched. CDR1 is SGHTA, CDR2 FQGNSA, per germline. Written as DNA, the CDR3 is TGTGCCAGCAGCTTTGACAGGGAGAACACCATATATTTT. It is translated as CASSFDRENTIYF.

V usage is TRBV7-3 and J usage is TRBJ2-2, with a possible D match to TRBD1 (5 bases). CDR3 length: 16 residues. Trimming removed 5 bases at V and 6 bases at J, with 19 bases between. The germline V gene encodes CDR1 SGHTA and CDR2 FQGTGA. CDR3 bases: TGTGCCAGCAGCCCCACTGGGGCTAGTCAGGCCGGGGAGCTGTTTTTT. Its translation is CASSPTGASQAGELFF.

The chain carries TRBV4-2 and TRBJ1-1, with TRBD1 as a possible D gene (6 bases). Trimming shortened V by 1 base and J by 3 bases, and 12 bases separated the two germline ends. CDR3 length: 15 residues. Germline CDR1 reads LGHNA; CDR2 reads YNFKEQ. The CDR3 loop reads CASSQAEGQYTEAFF. The CDR3 bases are TGTGCCAGCAGCCAAGCCGAAGGACAGTACACTGAAGCTTTCTTT.

This chain uses TRBV28 with TRBJ1-1, with 8 nucleotides matching TRBD1. Trimming took 4 bases from V and 1 from J; bases not matched to a gene: 5. Germline CDR1 and CDR2: MDHEN and SYDVKM. There are 15 residues in the CDR3. The CDR3 coding sequence is TGTGCCAGCAGTTCCCGGACAGGGAAGAACACTGAAGCTTTCTTT. As protein: CASSSRTGKNTEAFF.

This clone was recorded only once. As DNA, the CDR3 is TGTGCCAGCAGCCCACGACAGGGGCTCTCCTACGAGCAGTACTTC. It translates to CASSPRQGLSYEQYF. The J gene is TRBJ2-7, the V gene TRBV7-2, with 8 nucleotides matching TRBD1. The CDR3 spans 15 residues. V dropped 5 bases and J dropped 0; count of bases not matched to a gene: 6. Germline assignment: CDR1 SGHTA and CDR2 FQGNSA.

The V and J genes are TRBV18 and TRBJ2-5; D perhaps matches TRBD1 (5 bases). Germline values: CDR1 KGHSH, CDR2 LQKENI. V lost 2 bases, J lost 11 bases, and 9 bases lay in between. The CDR3 has 11 amino acids. The DNA of the CDR3 is TGTGCCAGCTCACCATTGGACACTCAGTACTTC. Translated: CASSPLDTQYF.

V gene TRBV18 combines with J gene TRBJ1-2; D call uncertain. This CDR3 has 15 residues. Germline V gives CDR1 KGHSH, CDR2 LQKENI. Between the trimmed V and J ends, which lost 0 bases and 0 bases, there was a span of 8 bases. The CDR3 protein is CASSPPVNTNYGYTF. The CDR3 bases are TGTGCCAGCTCACCACCCGTGAACACTAACTATGGCTACACCTTC.

The genes are TRBV5-1 and TRBJ2-1; TRBD2 might be the D (6 bases). Germline CDR1 reads SGHRS; CDR2 reads YFSETQ. CDR3 size: 18 residues. Trimming pared 0 bases from V and 1 base from J, leaving 17 bases between. The CDR3 spells CASSLARRASGSYNEQFF. DNA for the CDR3: TGCGCCAGCAGCTTGGCCCGGAGGGCGTCTGGATCCTACAATGAGCAGTTCTTC.

V and J are TRBV2 and TRBJ2-1; the match to TRBD2 covers 7 bases. Germline assignment: CDR1 SNHLY and CDR2 FYNNEI. The CDR3 has 15 residues. The V and J ends lost 3 bases and 2 bases, in that order; junction bases with no gene match: 4. The CDR3 DNA reads TGTGCCAGCAGTGATGAGAGCGGGGCCTACAATGAGCAGTTCTTC. It specifies CASSDESGAYNEQFF.

This rearrangement joins TRBV7-2 to TRBJ2-7; TRBD1 might be the D (6 bases). CDR1 is SGHTA, CDR2 FQGNSA, per germline. Deletions cut 4 bases from V and 2 bases from J, with 9 bases between. The CDR3 is 13 amino acids. CDR3 protein: CASSWTAPYEQYF. In DNA, the CDR3 is TGTGCCAGCAGCTGGACAGCTCCCTACGAGCAGTACTTC.

This clone was found a few times. Other nucleotide sequences from this sample produce the same CDR3. The chain couples TRBV6-6 to TRBJ2-7; D ambiguous. This CDR3 is built from 13 residues. V was cut by 0 bases and J by 2 bases, with 5 bases left in between. Germline-derived CDR1 and CDR2 are MNHNY and SVGAGI (reference sequence). CDR3 residues: CASSYSGAYEQYF. CDR3 bases: TGTGCCAGCAGTTACTCAGGAGCCTACGAGCAGTACTTC.

The chain recombines TRBV27 with TRBJ1-2, with 7 positions matching TRBD1. The CDR3 has 12 residues. Germline CDR1 MNHEY, CDR2 SMNVEV (reference sequence). The trim removed 7 bases at V and 1 base at J, leaving 0 bases unmatched. Here the CDR3 DNA reads TGTGCCAGCACAGGGGGTAACTATGGCTACACCTTC. Its translation is CASTGGNYGYTF.

This clone has just a few counts. This chain links TRBV5-1 with TRBJ1-1, with D possibly matching TRBD1 (6 bases). Germline lookup yields CDR1 SGHRS and CDR2 YFSETQ. The CDR3 covers 14 residues. Trimming removed 4 bases from V and 0 bases from J, with 10 bases in between. The CDR3 region has the DNA TGCGCCAGCAGCCTCACAGGGTTGAACACTGAAGCTTTCTTT. Translation gives CASSLTGLNTEAFF.

The J gene is TRBJ1-3, the V gene TRBV2; D uncertain. V gave up 6 bases and J gave up 3 bases, with 15 bases separating them. The CDR3 has 15 residues. Looked up from germline, CDR1 is SNHLY and CDR2 is FYNNEI. The CDR3 bases are TGTGCCAGCAGCGGACTCCTCCTCGGTGGAAACACCATATATTTT. Residues: CASSGLLLGGNTIYF.

CDR3 in DNA: TGTGCCAGCAGCTTAGGAGCAGTGGCCAGGATAGATACGCAGTATTTT. Translated, it gives CASSLGAVARIDTQYF. The V gene is TRBV7-8, the J gene TRBJ2-3; D ambiguous. Trimming removed 1 base from V and 5 bases from J, with 16 bases in between. Germline lookup yields CDR1 SGHVS and CDR2 FQNEAQ. The CDR3 spans 16 residues.

The chain uses TRBV6-1 and TRBJ2-1; TRBD2 aligns across 12 bases. V shed 2 bases, J shed 4 bases, and the junction held 0 bases outside the gene matches. There are 15 residues in the CDR3. Germline CDR1 reads MNHNS; CDR2 reads SASEGT. In DNA, the CDR3 is TGTGCCAGCAGTGAACTAGCGGGAGGGTACAATGAGCAGTTCTTC. Translated, it gives CASSELAGGYNEQFF.

The chain employs TRBV19 and TRBJ2-3, with 7 bases matching TRBD1. This CDR3 is built from 14 residues. V trimming: 7 bases; J trimming: 2 bases; junction bases outside the gene matches: 6. Germline lookup yields CDR1 LNHDA and CDR2 SQIVND (reference sequence). The CDR3 DNA is TGTGCCAGTAAAAGGGACAGCTACACAGATACGCAGTATTTT. It yields the protein CASKRDSYTDTQYF.

The chain employs TRBV5-4 and TRBJ1-6; possible D gene TRBD1, 5 bases. The V end lost 0 bases, the J end lost 8 bases, and 12 bases lay between the germline ends. Germline CDR1 and CDR2: SGHNT and YYREEE (reference sequence). This CDR3 region has 15 residues. The CDR3 sequence: CASSLEGRADSPLHF. The CDR3 nucleotides read TGTGCCAGCAGCTTGGAAGGCAGGGCGGATTCACCCCTCCACTTT.

This clone has just a few counts. The chain combines TRBV2 with TRBJ2-1, with 10 bases that match TRBD1. CDR3 length: 15 amino acids. V dropped 7 bases and J dropped 7; count of bases not matched to a gene: 10. Germline CDR1 is SNHLY and CDR2 is FYNNEI. The CDR3 nucleotides read TGTGCCAGCACTGCGACAGGGGGCCATCGGAATGAGCAGTTCTTC. It yields the protein CASTATGGHRNEQFF. The full variable domain, rest sourced from reference TRBV2 and TRBJ2-1, is EPEVTQTPSHQVTQMGQEVILRCVPISNHLYFYWYRQILGQKVEFLVSFYNNEISEKSEIFDDQFSVERPDGSNFTLKIRSTKLEDSAMYFCASTATGGHRNEQFFGPGTRLTVL.

This clone was detected only a few times. This chain joins TRBV29-1 and TRBJ1-2; possible D gene TRBD1, 5 bases. The germline CDR1 and CDR2 sequences are SQVTM and ANQGSEA. The CDR3 runs to 12 residues. V gave up 7 bases and J gave up 5 bases, with 14 bases separating them. CDR3 bases: TGCAGCGCCAGGGCTGGAGATTATGGCTACACCTTC. Protein sequence: CSARAGDYGYTF.

V and J are TRBV18 and TRBJ2-1; TRBD1 might be the D (6 bases). The CDR3 runs 13 residues. The germline CDR1 and CDR2 sequences are KGHSH and LQKENI. The V end lost 10 bases, the J end lost 4 bases, and 14 bases lay between the germline ends. As DNA, the CDR3 is TGTGCCACCTCGGACAGTACGTACAATGAGCAGTTCTTC. This encodes CATSDSTYNEQFF.

The chain recombines TRBV6-5 with TRBJ2-7, with 7 bases aligning to TRBD2. Germline values: CDR1 MNHEY, CDR2 SVGAGI. The V segment lost 0 bases and the J segment 2 bases; nucleotides outside the gene matches: 4. The length of the CDR3 is 15 residues. Here the CDR3 DNA reads TGTGCCAGCAGTTACTCCCCGGGAGGCCCCTACGAGCAGTACTTC. Translated, it gives CASSYSPGGPYEQYF.

The chain joins TRBV5-1 to TRBJ2-3; D remains unclear. V shed 4 bases and J shed 4 bases, with 13 bases lying between them. From germline, CDR1 is SGHRS and CDR2 YFSETQ. The CDR3 length is 14 residues. CDR3 sequence reads: CASSPPAIADTQYF. The CDR3, as DNA: TGCGCCAGCAGCCCCCCCGCCATAGCAGATACGCAGTATTTT.

CDR3 DNA sequence: TGCGCCAGCAGACCGGGACAGGGGGCCCGAGGGCTCACGGGTGAGCAGTTCTTC. This encodes CASRPGQGARGLTGEQFF. The chain links TRBV5-1 to TRBJ2-1; TRBD1 aligns across 12 bases. The CDR3 has 18 residues. J gave up 9 bases and V 5 bases, and 18 bases lay outside the gene matches. Germline V CDR1 and CDR2: SGHRS, YFSETQ. Using reference TRBV5-1 and TRBJ2-1 for the parts outside the CDR3, the full variable domain is KAGVTQTPRYLIKTRGQQVTLSCSPISGHRSVSWYQQTPGQGLQFLFEYFSETQRNKGNFPGRFSGRQFSNSRSEMNVSTLELGDSALYLCASRPGQGARGLTGEQFFGPGTRLTVL.

The rearrangement uses TRBV10-3 and TRBJ2-2; 10 bases map to TRBD1. J was trimmed by 5 bases and V by 2 bases; bases with no gene match: 2. From germline, CDR1 is ENHRY and CDR2 SYGVKD. The CDR3 extends over 15 amino acids. The CDR3 nucleotides are TGTGCCATCAGTGAGGGACAGGGGGTTACCGGGGAGCTGTTTTTT. Its protein product is CAISEGQGVTGELFF.